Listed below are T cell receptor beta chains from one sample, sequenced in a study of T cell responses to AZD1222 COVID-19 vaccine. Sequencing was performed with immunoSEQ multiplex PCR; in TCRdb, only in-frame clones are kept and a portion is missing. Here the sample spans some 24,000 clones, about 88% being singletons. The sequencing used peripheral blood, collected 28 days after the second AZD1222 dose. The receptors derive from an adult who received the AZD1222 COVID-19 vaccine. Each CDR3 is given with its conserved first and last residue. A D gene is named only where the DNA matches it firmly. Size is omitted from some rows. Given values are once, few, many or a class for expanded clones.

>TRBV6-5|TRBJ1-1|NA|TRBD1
TGTGCCAGCAGCGGGACAGTTAGCGGCGGCACTGAAGCTTTCTTT
CASSGTVSGGTEAFF
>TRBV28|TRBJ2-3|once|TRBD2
TGTGCCAGCAGTTTGCGGGGGGCTGTCACAGATACGCAGTATTTT
CASSLRGAVTDTQYF
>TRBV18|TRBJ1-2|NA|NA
TGTGCCAGCTCACCAGCCAGGCAGGGACACTATGGCTACACCTTC
CASSPARQGHYGYTF
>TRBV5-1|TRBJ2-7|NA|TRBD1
TGCGCCAGCAGCTCACCGGGACAGCTCTTCTACGAGCAGTACTTC
CASSSPGQLFYEQYF
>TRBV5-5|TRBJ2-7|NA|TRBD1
TGTGCCAGCAGCTTGGGCGTAGGGACAGGGTCCTACGAGCAGTACTTC
CASSLGVGTGSYEQYF
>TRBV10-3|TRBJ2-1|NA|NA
TGTGCCATCAGTGAGTTCTCTTTCGGTGGTGAGCAGTTCTTC
CAISEFSFGGEQFF
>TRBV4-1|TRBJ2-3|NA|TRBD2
TGCGCCAGCAGCCAGGCATTAGCGGGGAACACAGATACGCAGTATTTT
CASSQALAGNTDTQYF
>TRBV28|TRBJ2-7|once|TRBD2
TGTGCCAGCAGGAGGACTAGCGGGAGGGAGTACGAGCAGTACTTC
CASRRTSGREYEQYF
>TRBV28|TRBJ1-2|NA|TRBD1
TGTGCCAGCAGACCAGGGGGGACTAATGGCTACACCTTC
CASRPGGTNGYTF
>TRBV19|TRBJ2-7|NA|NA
TGTGCCAGTAGTACCCGGTTGAGCTCCTACGAGCAGTACTTC
CASSTRLSSYEQYF
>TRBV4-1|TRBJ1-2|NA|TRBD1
TGCGCCAGCAGCCAGGGACAGGCGGTGGTGGGCTACACCTTC
CASSQGQAVVGYTF
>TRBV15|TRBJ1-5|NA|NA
TGTGCCACCAGCAGGATAAACCTTAATCAGCCCCAGCATTTT
CATSRINLNQPQHF
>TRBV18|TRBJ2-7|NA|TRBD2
TGTGCCAGCTCACCAGGCGTCGGACTAGCGTCCGAGCAGTACTTC
CASSPGVGLASEQYF
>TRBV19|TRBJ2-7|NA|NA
TGTGCCAGTAGTCGTACAGGGTACTACGAGCAGTACTTC
CASSRTGYYEQYF